Listed below are T cell receptor beta chains from one sample, sequenced in a study of blood T cell repertoires in COVID-19. The data were produced by immunoSEQ multiplex PCR, yet TCRdb's version contains in-frame clones alone and is incomplete. The sample lists more than 85,000 clones, roughly 85% seen once, with approximately 15% in the top ten. Specimen: peripheral blood. These receptor sequences come from a woman of 80 years or more with acute or convalescent COVID-19. Both conserved end residues are part of each CDR3. The D gene is left open where the match is weak. For some rows the clone size is stated as once, few or many, or as a class when expanded; others skip it.

j_call v_call cdr3_length clone_size d_call cdr3_aa cdr3_nt
TRBJ2-3 TRBV5-4 16 NA TRBD2 CASRPGLAINTDTQYF TGTGCCAGCAGACCCGGACTAGCTATAAATACAGATACGCAGTATTTT
TRBJ1-3 TRBV11-2 18 NA TRBD1 CASSQTGVPRGPGNTIYF TGTGCCAGCAGCCAAACAGGGGTCCCCCGAGGTCCTGGAAACACCATATATTTT
TRBJ2-3 TRBV5-1 15 NA NA CASSLEASRSDTQYF TGCGCCAGCAGCTTGGAGGCTAGTAGATCAGATACGCAGTATTTT
TRBJ1-3 TRBV5-1 15 NA TRBD1 CASSPRTGSGNTIYF TGCGCCAGCAGCCCCAGGACAGGCTCTGGAAACACCATATATTTT
TRBJ1-1 TRBV18 16 NA TRBD1 CASSPLRTGQGTEAFF TGTGCCAGCTCACCACTACGGACAGGGCAGGGCACTGAAGCTTTCTTT
TRBJ2-7 TRBV19 14 NA NA CASRYTGNSYEQYF TGTGCCAGCAGATATACAGGGAACTCCTACGAGCAGTACTTC
TRBJ2-5 TRBV18 16 NA TRBD2 CASSPAGLAGGETQYF TGTGCCAGCTCACCCGCGGGACTAGCGGGAGGTGAGACCCAGTACTTC
TRBJ1-1 TRBV12-3/TRBV12-4 13 once NA CASSLAGNTEAFF TGTGCCAGCAGTTTAGCCGGGAACACTGAAGCTTTCTTT
TRBJ2-1 TRBV18 15 NA NA CASSPGASSYNEQFF TGTGCCAGCTCACCAGGAGCCAGCTCCTACAATGAGCAGTTCTTC
TRBJ2-2 TRBV12-3/TRBV12-4 12 NA NA CASSPRPGELFF TGTGCCAGCAGTCCCCGTCCCGGGGAGCTGTTTTTT
TRBJ2-1 TRBV11-2 15 NA TRBD1 CASSPGTESYNEQFF TGTGCCAGCAGCCCCGGGACAGAGTCCTACAATGAGCAGTTCTTC
TRBJ2-1 TRBV7-9 16 NA NA CASSFFSGGTDNEQFF TGTGCCAGCAGCTTTTTTTCGGGCGGGACAGACAATGAGCAGTTCTTC
TRBJ2-3 TRBV5-4 18 NA TRBD1 CASSPRGQGILSTDTQYF TGTGCCAGCAGCCCCAGGGGACAGGGGATCCTTAGCACAGATACGCAGTATTTT
TRBJ2-2 TRBV15 14 NA NA CATSRDRTAGELFF TGTGCCACCAGCAGAGATAGGACAGCCGGGGAGCTGTTTTTT
TRBJ1-6 TRBV11-3 15 NA TRBD1 CASSSRDRGDMPLHF TGTGCCAGCAGCTCTCGGGACAGGGGGGACATGCCCCTCCACTTT
TRBJ2-3 TRBV19 14 few NA CATQDRAGGYTQYF TGTGCCACTCAGGACCGCGCCGGGGGATATACGCAGTATTTT
TRBJ2-3 TRBV5-1 14 once NA CASSSGTPTDTQYF TGCGCCAGCAGCTCCGGGACTCCCACAGATACGCAGTATTTT
TRBJ1-4 TRBV6-5 13 few NA CASRRATNEKLFF TGTGCCAGCAGGAGGGCAACTAATGAAAAACTGTTTTTT
TRBJ1-5 TRBV4-3 16 NA NA CASSQDWGPSDQPQHF TGCGCCAGCAGCCAAGATTGGGGCCCCTCGGATCAGCCCCAGCATTTT
TRBJ2-3 TRBV5-1 15 NA TRBD2 CASAPRGLAGDTQYF TGCGCCAGCGCACCCCGGGGGCTAGCGGGTGATACGCAGTATTTT
TRBJ2-2 TRBV24-1 16 NA TRBD1 CATSDLQGAVTGELFF TGTGCCACCAGTGATTTGCAGGGGGCTGTCACCGGGGAGCTGTTTTTT
TRBJ1-5 TRBV4-1 15 NA TRBD1 CASSQDRWSNQPQHF TGCGCCAGCAGCCAGGACAGGTGGAGCAATCAGCCCCAGCATTTT
TRBJ2-7 TRBV6-5 13 NA TRBD1 CASNRQGAYEQYF TGTGCCAGCAATCGACAGGGGGCCTACGAGCAGTACTTC
TRBJ1-1 TRBV6-2/TRBV6-3 16 NA TRBD1 CASSLHRQGSVAEAFF TGTGCCAGCAGTCTACATCGACAGGGCTCGGTGGCTGAAGCTTTCTTT
TRBJ2-2 TRBV5-1 15 NA NA CASSVYRANTGELFF TGCGCCAGCAGCGTGTACAGGGCGAACACCGGGGAGCTGTTTTTT
TRBJ2-3 TRBV28 15 NA TRBD2 CASSSPAGGKDTQYF TGTGCCAGCAGTTCCCCAGCGGGAGGGAAAGATACGCAGTATTTT
TRBJ2-2 TRBV24-1 16 NA NA CATSDHRDLNTGELFF TGTGCCACCAGTGATCACCGGGATTTAAACACCGGGGAGCTGTTTTTT
TRBJ2-5 TRBV6-6 15 NA NA CASSYPSAGDETQYF TGTGCCAGCAGTTACCCATCTGCGGGTGATGAGACCCAGTACTTC
TRBJ1-2 TRBV2 15 NA TRBD1 CASSRDRASGYGYTF TGTGCCAGCAGTCGGGACAGGGCATCCGGCTATGGCTACACCTTC
TRBJ1-5 TRBV7-9 14 NA NA CASSQRGDGQPQHF TGTGCCAGCAGCCAGAGAGGTGACGGGCAGCCCCAGCATTTT
TRBJ2-1 TRBV3-1/TRBV3-2 16 NA TRBD2 CASSYTSGRKYNEQFF TGTGCCAGCAGCTACACTAGCGGGAGAAAGTACAATGAGCAGTTCTTC
TRBJ2-5 TRBV7-9 16 NA TRBD2 CASSPRTSGIQGTQYF TGTGCCAGCAGCCCCAGGACTAGCGGGATCCAAGGAACCCAGTACTTC
TRBJ1-3 TRBV28 15 NA TRBD1 CASRDRGSTGNTIYF TGTGCCAGCAGAGACAGGGGCTCCACTGGAAACACCATATATTTT
TRBJ2-1 TRBV5-1 10 NA NA CASSFSRQFF TGCGCCAGCAGCTTCTCCCGGCAGTTCTTC
TRBJ1-2 TRBV6-5 13 NA TRBD1 CASRSGTGYGYTF TGTGCCAGCCGGTCTGGGACAGGGTATGGCTACACCTTC
TRBJ2-3 TRBV19 16 NA TRBD2 CASSPRTSGRPDTQYF TGTGCCAGTAGTCCCAGGACTAGCGGGAGACCAGATACGCAGTATTTT
TRBJ2-5 TRBV7-9 14 NA NA CASSKIRGAETQYF TGTGCCAGCAGCAAGATTCGGGGGGCTGAGACCCAGTACTTC
TRBJ2-5 TRBV7-9 13 NA NA CASSASGGETQYF TGTGCCAGCAGCGCATCAGGTGGGGAGACCCAGTACTTC
TRBJ2-3 TRBV7-2 14 NA TRBD1 CASSTSTGIDTQYF TGTGCCAGCAGCACCTCGACAGGGATTGATACGCAGTATTTT
TRBJ2-4 TRBV7-2 14 NA TRBD1 CASSYRPGGDIQYF TGTGCCAGCAGCTACCGACCAGGGGGTGACATTCAGTACTTC
TRBJ2-7 TRBV19 13 NA NA CASSRTTSYEQYF TGTGCCAGTAGTAGGACTACCTCCTACGAGCAGTACTTC
TRBJ1-4 TRBV5-1 15 NA NA CASSLVSGDNEKLFF TGCGCCAGCAGCTTGGTATCAGGGGATAATGAAAAACTGTTTTTT